Following are 10 T cell receptor beta chains from one sample sequenced in a study of blood T cell repertoires in COVID-19. Data came from immunoSEQ multiplex PCR; TCRdb stores just in-frame clones and leaves some out. The sample consists of over 85,000 clones, approximately 85% of them appearing once. The sample was peripheral blood. The receptor set was obtained from a man aged 55 to 69 with acute or convalescent COVID-19.

This clone was seen once. CDR3 residues: CASSWLRTEAFF. The DNA for the CDR3 is TGTGCCAGCAGTTGGCTGAGGACTGAAGCTTTCTTT. This chain links TRBV12-3 or TRBV12-4 with TRBJ1-1; D gene ambiguous. The ends were cut back, 4 bases at V and 5 bases at J, with 8 bases in the middle. CDR3 length equals 12 residues.

This clone came up once. V and J are TRBV6-4 and TRBJ1-1, with TRBD1 identical over 10 bases. The germline V gene encodes CDR1 MRHNA and CDR2 SNTAGT. The CDR3 runs 14 residues. V shed 6 bases and J 5 bases; nucleotides not matched to a gene: 6. The CDR3 DNA follows: TGTGCCAGCAGGCGACAGGGGGCGGCGACTGAAGCTTTCTTT. It encodes CASRRQGAATEAFF.

J is TRBJ2-1 and V is TRBV6-4; tentatively, D is TRBD2 (5 bases). The germline V and J ends were trimmed by 2 bases and 9 bases, with 14 bases remaining between them. The CDR3 runs to 14 residues. In germline, CDR1 is MRHNA, CDR2 SNTAGT. As DNA, the CDR3 is TGTGCCAGCAGTGACGGGCCTGGGAGAGGTGAGCAGTTCTTC. Translation: CASSDGPGRGEQFF.

This clone appeared once. V gene TRBV5-1 combines with J gene TRBJ1-2; a possible D gene is TRBD1 (6 bases). Per germline, CDR1 SGHRS and CDR2 YFSETQ. Trimming removed 0 bases from V and 0 bases from J, with 9 bases in between. This CDR3 has 15 amino acids. The CDR3 here is CASSLGGQPNYGYTF. In DNA form, the CDR3 reads TGCGCCAGCAGCTTGGGAGGACAGCCTAACTATGGCTACACCTTC.

This clone appeared once. V and J are TRBV5-1 and TRBJ2-7; 11 nucleotides line up with TRBD1. V dropped 0 bases and J dropped 2; count of bases not matched to a gene: 7. The CDR3 runs 17 residues. CDR1 and CDR2 from the germline V gene are SGHRS and YFSETQ. The CDR3 loop is CASSLGGQGVKTYEQYF. CDR3 nucleotide sequence: TGCGCCAGCAGCTTGGGGGGACAGGGGGTTAAAACCTACGAGCAGTACTTC. Full variable domain (remainder filled in from reference TRBV5-1 and TRBJ2-7): KAGVTQTPRYLIKTRGQQVTLSCSPISGHRSVSWYQQTPGQGLQFLFEYFSETQRNKGNFPGRFSGRQFSNSRSEMNVSTLELGDSALYLCASSLGGQGVKTYEQYFGPGTRLTVT.

V gene TRBV29-1 combines with J gene TRBJ2-2; 8 nucleotides line up with TRBD2. The germline gives CDR1 SQVTM, CDR2 ANQGSEA. The V gene end was trimmed by 3 bases and the J gene end by 6 bases; junction bases not matched to a gene: 6. The CDR3 sequence is 14 residues long. DNA of the CDR3: TGCAGCGTTGATATAGCGGGAAAGCCCGGGGAGCTGTTTTTT. Its translation: CSVDIAGKPGELFF.

V gene TRBV4-3 combines with J gene TRBJ2-5; possible D gene TRBD2, 5 bases. Between the trimmed V and J ends, which lost 1 base and 1 base, there was a span of 10 bases. Germline V gene data show CDR1 as LGHNA and CDR2 as YSLEER. CDR3 length equals 15 residues. The CDR3 protein is CASSQGGGAQETQYF. In nucleotides, the CDR3 is TGCGCCAGCAGCCAAGGAGGAGGAGCCCAAGAGACCCAGTACTTC.

The chain recombines TRBV13 with TRBJ1-1; no clear D. Trimming cost V 0 bases and J 4 bases, with 12 bases left between them. Germline values: CDR1 PRHDT, CDR2 FYEKMQ (reference sequence). CDR3 size: 15 residues. CDR3 in DNA: TGTGCCAGCAGCTTAGGCCCCAGGACTAGCACTGAAGCTTTCTTT. It yields the protein CASSLGPRTSTEAFF.

The J gene is TRBJ1-3, the V gene TRBV2, with 7 bases lining up with TRBD1. V was pared by 9 bases and J by 2 bases, with 7 bases of the junction left unmatched. The CDR3 covers 14 residues. The germline V gene encodes CDR1 SNHLY and CDR2 FYNNEI. Written as DNA, the CDR3 is TGTGCCAGTGACAGGGAGTACACTGGAAACACCATATATTTT. Translated: CASDREYTGNTIYF.

In DNA form, the CDR3 reads TGTGCCAGCAGACCAGGTCCCTTCTACGAGCAGTACTTC. Translated, it gives CASRPGPFYEQYF. This sequence joins TRBV7-9 and TRBJ2-7; D not resolved. Germline CDR1 reads SEHNR; CDR2 reads FQNEAQ (reference sequence). Trimming removed 6 bases from V and 3 bases from J, with 12 bases in between. The length of the CDR3 is 13 residues. Complete variable domain (other parts from reference TRBV7-9 and TRBJ2-7): DTGVSQNPRHKITKRGQNVTFRCDPISEHNRLYWYRQTLGQGPEFLTYFQNEAQLEKSRLLSDRFSAERPKGSFSTLEIQRTEQGDSAMYLCASRPGPFYEQYFGPGTRLTVT.